This TCR beta chain was sequenced in a study of blood T cell repertoires in COVID-19 (dated by TCRdb to about 2020). About the full investigation: Collaborator samples came from the United States, Italy and Spain and covered acute and convalescent phases of COVID-19. The repertoires were made available in a free public database intended to serve as a resource for research on the immune response to SARS-CoV-2. Nearly every sample came with metadata listing a de-identified subject ID, COVID-19 status, age in years and sex. Where available, HLA class I and class II types were obtained from metadata supplied by the sample provider rather than from assay-based typing. The material from the prospective study consisted of cDNA or gDNA derived from T cells, B-cell-depleted T cells, or PBMCs. The samples were drawn from two sources: the first 160 participants of the ongoing ImmuneRACE study, and 1,254 subjects contributed by 6 global collaborators. Subjects who had been exposed to COVID-19, were actively infected with it, or had recovered from it provided the deeply sampled blood TCRbeta repertoires that made up the dataset. Broad study findings and their caveats: The quantity of clinical and demographic metadata differed by source and by participant and was supplied without curation.

As regards this clone: Its antigen is currently not known. The input lacks base qualities; no much larger clone sits a single base away.

Based on the germline V gene, the CDR1 and CDR2 sequences are SGDLS and YYNGEE. The germline V end is reduced by 3 bases and the J end by 10 bases; junction bases left unmatched: 8. The CDR3 holds 15 amino acids from the cysteine to the phenylalanine. CDR3 DNA only is kept here, 45 bases in frame from base 1. The immunoSEQ Assay, a bias-controlled multiplex PCR, was used to amplify TCRbeta CDR3 regions from genomic DNA. The authors' pipeline ran thus. Within the assay, amplification of reference gene primers was used to estimate how many nucleated cells each sample contained. To quantify the absolute abundance of each unique TCRbeta CDR3 rearrangement, sequence reads were collapsed and filtered. For each sample, productive Simpson clonality was calculated as the square root of Simpson's diversity index across productive rearrangements. TCRdb provides this immuneACCESS table in a form limited to in-frame rearrangements. Some clones are lacking; in checked studies, under half of them reflect an unresolved V gene, and why the rest are absent is not known. V and J calls and clone size are those listed in that table; D and trimming were worked out from the DNA. The sample table holds around 25,000 clones, of which about 89% were seen once. Of the sample, less than 5.5% is held by the ten largest clones.

The collaborating institutions used their own protocols to collect whole blood in K2EDTA tubes. For TCRbeta analysis, collaborators shipped samples as frozen whole blood, isolated PBMCs, or DNA extracted from either of those sample types. Sequences were obtained from peripheral blood. This TCR came from a man aged 50-60 years with active COVID-19. Recombination connected TRBV9 to TRBJ1-6; 9 nucleotides in the junction match TRBD1. The DNA is TGTGCCAGCAGCGCGGGACAGGGCGGGAGGTCACCCCTCCACTTT. Its amino acids are CASSAGQGGRSPLHF.